This T cell receptor (beta chain) is from a study of PD-1 blockade in classical Hodgkin lymphoma. Findings and limits, study-wide: Newly diagnosed and completely responding patients shared comparable baseline diversity. Newly diagnosed patients were reported to exhibit reduced baseline TCR diversity relative to healthy donors. A significant rise in TCR diversity by C4D1 was seen for CD4+ but not CD8+ cells.

The repertoire was sequenced with immunoSEQ multiplex PCR; TCRdb's copy has only in-frame clones and lacks some. The table shows tens of thousands of clones, with less than 90% occurring only once. The CDR3 extends over 14 amino acids. V was pared by 6 bases and J by 5 bases, with 4 bases of the junction left unmatched. Per germline, CDR1 SNHLY and CDR2 FYNNEI. Each patient relapsed following autologous stem cell transplantation, and prior brentuximab vedotin exposure differed. Researchers report purifying CD4+ T cells from thawed PBMCs by magnetic negative selection. Of note for this clone: Its antigen is not known.

Here the sequenced sample was CD4+ T cells from blood, taken at baseline. The chain recombines TRBV2 with TRBJ1-1; 12 positions match TRBD1. The TCR was taken from a human donor with classical Hodgkin lymphoma. CDR3 in DNA: TGTGCCAGCAGGGGACAGGGGGCAGAAACTGAAGCTTTCTTT. Translated: CASRGQGAETEAFF.